This T cell receptor (beta chain) came from a study of shared clonotypes between healthy human individuals. Overall study findings and caveats: Naive CD4 clonotypes overlapped across several donors at approximately 5%.

Germline lookup yields CDR1 GTSNPN and CDR2 SVGIG (reference sequence). Between the trimmed V and J ends, which lost 1 base and 2 bases, there was a span of 13 bases. CDR3 length: 15 amino acids. Running of the assay took place at deep level. TCRdb keeps only in-frame clones here, not all; method: immunoSEQ multiplex PCR. Among approximately 180,000 clones listed, roughly 93% were seen once. This clone was picked up a small number of times. Its specificity is not known. This chain links TRBV30 with TRBJ2-3; the D gene is possibly TRBD1 (6 bases). The source material was naive CD4+ T cells sorted from blood. The subset is: CD45RA+ positively selected. This receptor was taken from a young woman in good health. The CDR3: CAWSGRGGFTDTQYF. The DNA for the CDR3 is TGTGCCTGGAGTGGAAGAGGGGGTTTCACAGATACGCAGTATTTT.